One sample yielded the 32 T cell receptor beta chains listed below, sequenced in a study of OX40 agonist ivuxolimab in advanced cancers. TCRdb keeps only in-frame clones here, not all; method: immunoSEQ multiplex PCR. The sample lists more than 40,000 clones, roughly 80% seen once, with approximately 2% in the top ten. The sample was CD4+ or CD8+ T cells sorted from blood, taken in a trial of the OX40 agonist ivuxolimab. Every receptor here comes from an adult with an advanced solid tumor such as melanoma, head and neck, liver or kidney cancer.

The chain links TRBV5-6 to TRBJ2-7; 8 nucleotides align to TRBD1. This CDR3 contains 14 residues. V was pared by 2 bases and J by 6 bases, with 7 bases of the junction left unmatched. Germline V gives CDR1 SGHDT, CDR2 YYEEEE. CDR3 sequence: CASSFWQGAFEQYF. DNA for the CDR3: TGTGCCAGCAGCTTTTGGCAGGGGGCTTTCGAGCAGTACTTC.

The CDR3 DNA reads as TGTGCCAGCAGCAGCGGGGAACTCTACGAGCAGTACTTC. Amino acid sequence: CASSSGELYEQYF. The chain is built from TRBV9 and TRBJ2-7; 7 nucleotides match TRBD2. Germline V gene data show CDR1 as SGDLS and CDR2 as YYNGEE. The CDR3 contains 13 residues. The V and J ends lost 4 bases and 3 bases, in that order; junction bases with no gene match: 4.

This chain links TRBV19 with TRBJ2-1; TRBD2 matches 8 bases. Germline loops: CDR1 LNHDA, CDR2 SQIVND (reference sequence). The CDR3 loop spans 16 amino acids. The V and J ends lost 3 bases and 2 bases, in that order; junction bases with no gene match: 6. CDR3 bases: TGTGCCAGTAGTATGGCTAGCGGGCCAGCCTACAATGAGCAGTTCTTC. Translation: CASSMASGPAYNEQFF.

V and J are TRBV2 and TRBJ1-2; D might be TRBD1 (5 bases). V was cut by 8 bases and J by 3 bases, with 16 bases left in between. CDR1 and CDR2 from the germline V gene are SNHLY and FYNNEI. CDR3 length: 14 residues. CDR3 sequence: CASQPGGGDYGYTF. In DNA, the CDR3 is TGTGCCAGCCAACCGGGCGGAGGGGACTATGGCTACACCTTC.

The J gene is TRBJ2-7, the V gene TRBV6-5, with 11 bases identical to TRBD2. V lost 2 bases, J lost 4 bases, and 7 bases stayed unmatched. Germline V lookup: CDR1 MNHEY, CDR2 SVGAGI. The CDR3 is made up of 16 amino acids. The CDR3 region has the DNA TGTGCCAGCAGTTACCGCATAGCGGGAGGGGAGTACGAGCAGTACTTC. Protein: CASSYRIAGGEYEQYF.

The chain links TRBV5-1 to TRBJ2-3; 8 bases align to TRBD1. Per germline, CDR1 SGHRS and CDR2 YFSETQ. This CDR3 contains 15 residues. V lost 2 bases to trimming and J lost 0 bases; unmatched junction nucleotides: 2. The CDR3 loop is CASSFQGASTDTQYF. The CDR3 coding sequence is TGCGCCAGCAGCTTTCAGGGGGCTAGCACAGATACGCAGTATTTT.

This clone was observed a few times. The chain joins TRBV11-2 to TRBJ1-4; D unclear. CDR3 length: 13 residues. Per the germline V gene, CDR1 is SGHAT and CDR2 is FQNNGV. Between the trimmed V and J ends, which lost 3 bases and 7 bases, there was a span of 9 bases. CDR3 region: CASSFQAGEKLFF. The DNA for the CDR3 is TGTGCCAGCAGCTTCCAGGCCGGTGAAAAACTGTTTTTT.

This chain links TRBV6-1 with TRBJ1-1, with D tentatively TRBD1 (6 bases). Deletions cut 6 bases from V and 5 bases from J, with 19 bases between. The CDR3 runs to 15 residues. Per the germline V gene, CDR1 is MNHNS and CDR2 is SASEGT. In DNA form, the CDR3 reads TGTGCCAGCAGAGCCTCCGGGACCCAGGGGACTGAAGCTTTCTTT. Amino acids: CASRASGTQGTEAFF.

For the CDR3, the DNA is TGTGCCAGCAGGAAAGGTTTGATGAGGTGGGAGACCCAGTACTTC. This gives the protein CASRKGLMRWETQYF. The chain couples TRBV27 to TRBJ2-5; no clear D gene. In germline, CDR1 is MNHEY, CDR2 SMNVEV (reference sequence). The CDR3 sequence is 15 residues long. Trimming shortened V by 6 bases and J by 5 bases, and 19 bases separated the two germline ends.

The gene calls are TRBV6-4 and TRBJ1-5, with D perhaps matching TRBD1 (6 bases). The germline gives CDR1 MRHNA, CDR2 SNTAGT. Trimming left V 7 bases short and J 2 bases short, with 12 bases between. This CDR3 contains 14 residues. CDR3 protein: CASTYRVGNQPQHF. The CDR3, as DNA: TGTGCCAGCACCTACAGGGTCGGCAATCAGCCCCAGCATTTT.

This chain uses TRBV5-4 with TRBJ2-3, with TRBD2 as a possible D gene (5 bases). This CDR3 comprises 15 residues. Trimming took off 4 bases at V and 1 base at J, with 13 bases between the two ends. CDR1 and CDR2 (germline): SGHNT, YYREEE (reference sequence). This CDR3 is CASSQGLQGTDTQYF. The CDR3 DNA follows: TGTGCCAGCAGCCAAGGACTCCAAGGCACAGATACGCAGTATTTT.

The rearrangement uses TRBV27 and TRBJ2-2, with unresolved D. The CDR3 runs 12 residues. Germline CDR1 and CDR2: MNHEY and SMNVEV (reference sequence). V lost 6 bases to trimming and J lost 5 bases, with 7 bases between them. The DNA for the CDR3 is TGTGCCAGCAGCTGGTATACCGGGGAGCTGTTTTTT. Amino acid sequence: CASSWYTGELFF.

The V gene is TRBV15, the J gene TRBJ1-5, with a weak D call TRBD1 (5 bases). This CDR3 spans 19 amino acids. CDR1 LNHNV and CDR2 YYDKDF come from the germline V gene (reference sequence). V lost 2 bases, J lost 0 bases, and 20 bases lay in between. The CDR3 spells CATSRPVGGPGYSNQPQHF. The DNA of the CDR3 is TGTGCCACCAGCAGACCAGTGGGGGGACCGGGTTATAGCAATCAGCCCCAGCATTTT. Variable domain in full (rest from reference TRBV15 and TRBJ1-5): DAMVIQNPRYQVTQFGKPVTLSCSQTLNHNVMYWYQQKSSQAPKLLFHYYDKDFNNEADTPDNFQSRRPNTSFCFLDIRSPGLGDTAMYLCATSRPVGGPGYSNQPQHFGDGTRLSIL.

This chain uses TRBV9 with TRBJ1-5; 9 nucleotides agree with TRBD1. The CDR3 covers 14 residues. V lost 4 bases to trimming and J lost 6 bases; unmatched junction nucleotides: 5. CDR1 and CDR2 from the germline V gene are SGDLS and YYNGEE. In DNA, the CDR3 is TGTGCCAGCAGCACCGGGACAGGGCTTCAGCCCCAGCATTTT. Translation gives CASSTGTGLQPQHF.

V is TRBV7-9 and J is TRBJ1-5; 7 nucleotides match TRBD1. The length of the CDR3 is 16 residues. Germline CDR1 SEHNR, CDR2 FQNEAQ (reference sequence). J gave up 0 bases and V 3 bases, and 5 bases lay outside the gene matches. The CDR3 protein is CASSLGTDYSNQPQHF. CDR3 nucleotide sequence: TGTGCCAGCAGCTTGGGGACAGACTATAGCAATCAGCCCCAGCATTTT.

V is TRBV27 and J is TRBJ2-1, with D perhaps matching TRBD1 (6 bases). The length of the CDR3 is 16 residues. From germline, CDR1 is MNHEY and CDR2 SMNVEV (reference sequence). The V end lost 2 bases, the J end lost 4 bases, and 15 bases lay between the germline ends. CDR3: CASSLEVGQPYNEQFF. Here the CDR3 DNA reads TGTGCCAGCAGTTTAGAAGTGGGACAACCTTACAATGAGCAGTTCTTC.

The chain links TRBV29-1 to TRBJ2-7; possible D gene TRBD2, 6 bases. The germline gives CDR1 SQVTM, CDR2 ANQGSEA. Deletions cut 6 bases from V and 0 bases from J, with 15 bases between. CDR3 length: 14 residues. The CDR3 bases are TGCAGCGTCACAGGACCCGGGGGCTCCTACGAGCAGTACTTC. It yields the protein CSVTGPGGSYEQYF.

This clone was seen only a few times. The J gene is TRBJ2-7, the V gene TRBV2; TRBD2 matches at 16 bases. The CDR3 runs 17 residues. J lost 4 bases, V lost 6 bases, and 9 bases had no gene match. Germline V lookup: CDR1 SNHLY, CDR2 FYNNEI. CDR3 sequence reads: CASRGALGLAGGYEQYF. DNA of the CDR3: TGTGCCAGCAGAGGAGCCCTGGGACTAGCGGGAGGGTACGAGCAGTACTTC. The complete variable domain, with remaining parts taken from reference TRBV2 and TRBJ2-7, reads EPEVTQTPSHQVTQMGQEVILRCVPISNHLYFYWYRQILGQKVEFLVSFYNNEISEKSEIFDDQFSVERPDGSNFTLKIRSTKLEDSAMYFCASRGALGLAGGYEQYFGPGTRLTVT.

In nucleotides, the CDR3 is TGTGCCAGCAGTTTATTCAACCGCCTAGGGGGGGACAGAACTTACGAGCAGTACTTC. Translating it yields CASSLFNRLGGDRTYEQYF. This sequence joins TRBV27 and TRBJ2-7; perhaps D is TRBD1 or TRBD2 (7 bases each). Deletions cut 1 base from V and 4 bases from J, with 26 bases between. The CDR3 extends over 19 amino acids. The germline CDR1 and CDR2 sequences are MNHEY and SMNVEV (reference sequence).

This clone was recorded a few times. This sequence joins TRBV11-1 and TRBJ2-7; a possible D gene is TRBD1 (5 bases). Looked up from germline, CDR1 is SGHAT and CDR2 is FQDESV (reference sequence). The CDR3 is made up of 14 amino acids. Trimming pared 6 bases from V and 5 bases from J, leaving 17 bases between. The CDR3 spells CASRSTRGKDEQYF. The CDR3 DNA reads TGTGCCAGCAGGTCGACAAGGGGAAAGGACGAGCAGTACTTC.

The rearrangement uses TRBV27 and TRBJ2-7, with TRBD1 matching over 10 bases. Germline trimming cut 0 bases from V and 2 bases from J; bases unmatched to any gene: 7. The germline V gene encodes CDR1 MNHEY and CDR2 SMNVEV (reference sequence). This CDR3 has 17 amino acids. DNA of the CDR3: TGTGCCAGCAGTTTATCGGGACAGGGGCCTAACGCCTACGAGCAGTACTTC. As protein: CASSLSGQGPNAYEQYF.

The genes are TRBV28 and TRBJ2-7; D not resolved. The CDR3 consists of 14 residues. Germline CDR1 and CDR2: MDHEN and SYDVKM. V was pared by 8 bases and J by 3 bases, with 17 bases between. The CDR3 loop is CASSPDPGSYEQYF. The CDR3 nucleotides are TGTGCCAGCTCCCCGGACCCGGGCAGCTACGAGCAGTACTTC.

The chain combines TRBV5-1 with TRBJ2-2; TRBD2 matches 9 bases. Germline CDR1 and CDR2: SGHRS and YFSETQ. The CDR3 extends over 15 amino acids. J gave up 6 bases and V 1 base, and 4 bases lay outside the gene matches. CDR3 nucleotide sequence: TGCGCCAGCAGCTTGCTAGCGGGAATCGCCGGGGAGCTGTTTTTT. As protein: CASSLLAGIAGELFF.

In its sample, this clone was seen once. This chain connects TRBV6-1 to TRBJ1-2, with TRBD1 matching over 7 bases. The V and J ends lost 6 bases and 4 bases, in that order; junction bases with no gene match: 5. Germline V lookup: CDR1 MNHNS, CDR2 SASEGT. There are 13 residues in the CDR3. CDR3 in amino acids: CASSETGFYGYTF. The CDR3 DNA is TGTGCCAGCAGCGAGACAGGGTTCTATGGCTACACCTTC.

V and J are TRBV18 and TRBJ1-2; 7 bases line up with TRBD1. Germline lookup yields CDR1 KGHSH and CDR2 LQKENI. The CDR3 contains 14 residues. J lost 4 bases, V lost 5 bases, and 7 bases had no gene match. DNA of the CDR3: TGTGCCAGCTCAGGGACAGATTCCTTCTATGGCTACACCTTC. It specifies CASSGTDSFYGYTF.

The chain combines TRBV7-9 with TRBJ2-7; D ambiguous. This CDR3 has 14 residues. Trimming took 0 bases from V and 2 from J, leaving 8 bases between them. Germline values: CDR1 SEHNR, CDR2 FQNEAQ (reference sequence). The DNA for the CDR3 is TGTGCCAGCAGCTTAGCGGGCCTTACCTACGAGCAGTACTTC. The encoded protein is CASSLAGLTYEQYF. The complete variable domain, with remaining parts taken from reference TRBV7-9 and TRBJ2-7, reads DTGVSQNPRHKITKRGQNVTFRCDPISEHNRLYWYRQTLGQGPEFLTYFQNEAQLEKSRLLSDRFSAERPKGSFSTLEIQRTEQGDSAMYLCASSLAGLTYEQYFGPGTRLTVT.

This clone came up a few times. J is TRBJ1-6 and V is TRBV4-2, with D uncertain. This CDR3 is 14 amino acids long. CDR1 LGHNA and CDR2 YNFKEQ come from the germline V gene. Trimming cost V 0 bases and J 6 bases, with 6 bases left between them. The CDR3 DNA reads as TGTGCCAGCAGCCAAGATACGGCTAATTCACCCCTCCACTTT. This encodes CASSQDTANSPLHF.

This chain connects TRBV4-1 to TRBJ2-2; the match to TRBD2 covers 9 bases. This CDR3 has 19 amino acids. V lost 0 bases and J lost 5; bases outside the gene matches: 13. Germline V CDR1 and CDR2: MGHRA, YSYEKL. In nucleotides, the CDR3 is TGCGCCAGCAGCCAAGATTGGGCTAGCGGGGCCCAGGGGACCGGGGAGCTGTTTTTT. It is translated as CASSQDWASGAQGTGELFF.

The J gene is TRBJ1-5, the V gene TRBV6-1; D gene unclear. V was pared by 7 bases and J by 10 bases, with 11 bases between. This CDR3 has 11 amino acids. Germline-derived CDR1 and CDR2 are MNHNS and SASEGT. Here the CDR3 reads CASTTGGPQHF. The CDR3 nucleotides are TGTGCCAGCACGACGGGAGGCCCCCAGCATTTT.

This chain joins TRBV10-2 and TRBJ2-3; D might be TRBD2 (6 bases). CDR3 length: 14 amino acids. The V gene's germline CDR1 is WSHSY and CDR2 SAAADI. Trimming took off 7 bases at V and 2 bases at J, with 13 bases between the two ends. CDR3 sequence (DNA): TGCGCCAGCAAACTAGCCCAATTCACAGATACGCAGTATTTT. The encoded protein is CASKLAQFTDTQYF.

V is TRBV4-1 and J is TRBJ2-7; 9 bases line up with TRBD2. The CDR3 totals 16 residues. The junction had 9 bases not matched to a gene; V was cut back by 4 bases and J by 2 bases. Germline values: CDR1 MGHRA, CDR2 YSYEKL. CDR3 nucleotide sequence: TGCGCCAGCAGCCGCCTTGGACTAGCGCCCACCTACGAGCAGTACTTC. Protein: CASSRLGLAPTYEQYF.

The chain has TRBV28 and TRBJ2-6; 8 positions match TRBD1. Germline CDR1 is MDHEN and CDR2 is SYDVKM. Trimming removed 7 bases from V and 0 bases from J; junction bases left unmatched: 8. The CDR3 contains 17 residues. The CDR3 loop reads CASTLGQVGSGANVLTF. The CDR3 DNA reads TGTGCCAGCACCCTGGGACAGGTGGGCTCTGGGGCCAACGTCCTGACTTTC.